The clone carrying this TCR beta chain has only a few counts. As yet, its antigen is unknown. These data are taken from a study of T cell repertoires in aging, cancer and after chemotherapy. At the level of the study: Over several months to years, re-sampled healthy donor repertoires clearly shared clones. General study points: The repertoire data cannot show anything about immunological memory following chemotherapy. Compared with age-matched healthy donors, untreated hematological or solid cancer patients showed higher blood TCR clonality.

Rearranged V-D-J TRB sequences were amplified with a mixed TRB-A/B primer pool. Each CDR3 protein gets one entry after TCRdb re-called the multiplex PCR reads with MiXCR. The top ten hold about 2.8% of the sample, which has around 13,000 distinct CDR3 sequences, under 30% seen once. Amplification of TCR beta used genomic DNA extracted from peripheral blood. Germline V CDR1 and CDR2: DFQATT, SNEGSKA (reference sequence). Trimming pared 2 bases from V and 0 bases from J, leaving 7 bases between. The CDR3 is 14 residues long. The chain couples TRBV20-1 to TRBJ1-4, with no clear D. Source material: blood. The origin of this receptor is a human donor in good health. DNA of the CDR3: TGCAGTGCTAGATACGGGGCAACTAATGAAAAACTGTTTTTT. It specifies CSARYGATNEKLFF.